These 26 T cell receptor beta chains were all obtained from the same sample, sequenced in a study of blood T cell repertoires in COVID-19. Profiled with immunoSEQ multiplex PCR; TCRdb holds only in-frame clones, not every one. Of 210,000 or so clones listed, under 90% are singletons. The sample was PBMCs or T cells enriched from blood (not recorded which). The receptor set was obtained from a woman aged 50 to 60 who had been exposed to COVID-19.

The chain couples TRBV6-2 or TRBV6-3 to TRBJ2-7, with D perhaps TRBD1 (5 bases). V lost 0 bases and J lost 2, with 11 bases in between. Germline assignment: CDR1 MNHEY and CDR2 SVGEGT. The CDR3 contains 15 residues. CDR3 bases: TGTGCCAGCAGTTACTCTGCCAGGGTGGCCTACGAGCAGTACTTC. Translated: CASSYSARVAYEQYF.

This chain connects TRBV18 to TRBJ1-3; D is ambiguous. Trimming removed 5 bases at V and 4 bases at J, with 15 bases between. The CDR3 consists of 15 residues. Germline CDR1 is KGHSH and CDR2 is LQKENI. The CDR3 reads CASSTDQAIGNTIYF. The CDR3 DNA sequence: TGTGCCAGCTCAACTGATCAGGCGATCGGAAACACCATATATTTT.

The count of this clone is one. In nucleotides, the CDR3 is TGCGCCAGCAGCACAGCCTCCGAGAACACTGAAGCTTTCTTT. It specifies CASSTASENTEAFF. This chain connects TRBV5-1 to TRBJ1-1; D is unclear. Germline loops: CDR1 SGHRS, CDR2 YFSETQ. The CDR3 extends over 14 amino acids. The germline V and J ends were trimmed by 4 bases and 1 base, with 11 bases remaining between them.

This clone was observed once. V and J are TRBV28 and TRBJ1-2; D is ambiguous. The ends were cut back, 5 bases at V and 7 bases at J, with 17 bases in the middle. Germline loops: CDR1 MDHEN, CDR2 SYDVKM. This CDR3 has 14 amino acids. The CDR3 sequence is CASSPGYTVGGYTF. The CDR3 DNA reads TGTGCCAGCAGTCCGGGTTATACTGTTGGTGGCTACACCTTC.

This clone was counted only a few times. The V and J genes are TRBV11-3 and TRBJ2-1; D perhaps matches TRBD1 (5 bases). The length of the CDR3 is 13 residues. The germline gives CDR1 SGHNT, CDR2 YENEEA. V was pared by 1 base and J by 8 bases, with 9 bases between. The CDR3 sequence: CASSLVLGDEQFF. CDR3 bases: TGTGCCAGCAGCTTAGTTTTAGGGGATGAGCAGTTCTTC.

CDR3 region: CASSEMSGQGEKLFF. The CDR3 coding sequence is TGCGCCAGCAGTGAGATGTCAGGGCAGGGTGAAAAACTGTTTTTT. This sequence joins TRBV10-2 and TRBJ1-4; TRBD1 is a possible D gene (5 bases). The CDR3 runs to 15 residues. Deletions cut 2 bases from V and 7 bases from J, with 14 bases between. Germline lookup yields CDR1 WSHSY and CDR2 SAAADI.

On this clone itself: This specimen includes other DNA sequences encoding the same CDR3. The V gene is TRBV7-2, the J gene TRBJ2-2; 8 bases match TRBD2. J lost 4 bases, V lost 4 bases, and 5 bases had no gene match. The germline gives CDR1 SGHTA, CDR2 FQGNSA. The CDR3 is 15 amino acids. As DNA, the CDR3 is TGTGCCAGCAGCTCCGGGGGGGCGGGCACCGGGGAGCTGTTTTTT. This gives the protein CASSSGGAGTGELFF.

V usage is TRBV4-3 and J usage is TRBJ2-2, with TRBD1 as a possible D gene (6 bases). The CDR3 consists of 16 residues. The germline V gene has CDR1 LGHNA and CDR2 YSLEER. Trimming took 0 bases from V and 3 from J, leaving 11 bases between them. The CDR3 loop reads CASSQEQGMYTGELFF. The CDR3 nucleotides are TGCGCCAGCAGCCAAGAGCAGGGGATGTACACCGGGGAGCTGTTTTTT.

J is TRBJ1-1 and V is TRBV9; the D gene is possibly TRBD1 (6 bases). The V gene lost 3 bases and the J gene lost 0 bases, with 12 bases spanning the gap. Germline V CDR1 and CDR2: SGDLS, YYNGEE. The CDR3 is 15 amino acids. The CDR3 region has the DNA TGTGCCAGCAGCGCCACAGACAGGCTGAACACTGAAGCTTTCTTT. Its protein is CASSATDRLNTEAFF.

This chain joins TRBV7-9 and TRBJ1-1; TRBD1 matches 8 bases. The germline V gene encodes CDR1 SEHNR and CDR2 FQNEAQ (reference sequence). The ends lost 2 bases at V and 7 bases at J; junction bases unmatched: 6. The CDR3 consists of 14 residues. This chain's CDR3 is CASSLQGAGVEAFF. Written as DNA, the CDR3 is TGTGCCAGCAGCTTACAGGGGGCGGGAGTTGAAGCTTTCTTT.

This chain connects TRBV6-2 or TRBV6-3 to TRBJ2-1; D ambiguous. V was cut by 5 bases and J by 7 bases, with 15 bases left in between. The CDR3 contains 14 residues. CDR1 and CDR2 from the germline V gene are MNHEY and SVGEGT. The CDR3 region is CASSHQWRPNEQFF. CDR3 nucleotides: TGTGCCAGCAGTCATCAGTGGCGGCCTAATGAGCAGTTCTTC.

The chain is built from TRBV19 and TRBJ2-3; TRBD1 matches at 8 bases. V shed 6 bases and J 6 bases; nucleotides not matched to a gene: 8. This CDR3 is built from 14 residues. CDR1 LNHDA and CDR2 SQIVND come from the germline V gene (reference sequence). Here the CDR3 DNA reads TGTGCCAGTAGCACAAACAGGGGGAAGGATACGCAGTATTTT. This sequence encodes CASSTNRGKDTQYF.

V gene TRBV19 combines with J gene TRBJ2-6, with D unclear. The CDR3 is 13 residues long. Per germline, CDR1 LNHDA and CDR2 SQIVND (reference sequence). Trimming stripped 5 bases from V and 0 bases from J, with 2 bases between. The CDR3 region has the DNA TGTGCCAGTAGTCTCTCTGGGGCCAACGTCCTGACTTTC. As protein: CASSLSGANVLTF.

This chain connects TRBV30 to TRBJ2-7, with D tentatively TRBD1 (5 bases). Germline V gene sequence: CDR1 GTSNPN, CDR2 SVGIG (reference sequence). This CDR3 is built from 14 residues. V lost 5 bases and J lost 3, with 17 bases in between. CDR3 sequence reads: CAWSDSLGRYEQYF. CDR3 DNA sequence: TGTGCCTGGTCTGACAGTCTTGGCCGCTACGAGCAGTACTTC.

J is TRBJ2-7 and V is TRBV5-1; D remains ambiguous. V was trimmed by 0 bases and J by 2 bases, leaving 9 bases between them. CDR1 is SGHRS and CDR2 is YFSETQ in the germline V gene. The CDR3 consists of 14 residues. CDR3 DNA: TGCGCCAGCAGCTTGGTCCTAGGAACCTACGAGCAGTACTTC. As protein: CASSLVLGTYEQYF.

The genes are TRBV15 and TRBJ1-6, with 8 bases identical to TRBD1. CDR1 and CDR2 (germline): LNHNV, YYDKDF (reference sequence). This CDR3 spans 16 amino acids. V dropped 3 bases and J dropped 4; count of bases not matched to a gene: 5. CDR3 amino acids: CATSSKNRGYNSPLHF. The CDR3 DNA follows: TGTGCCACCAGCAGTAAGAACAGGGGGTATAATTCACCCCTCCACTTT.

This chain links TRBV7-9 with TRBJ1-1; possibly TRBD1 for D (5 bases). Germline CDR1 is SEHNR and CDR2 is FQNEAQ (reference sequence). V lost 1 base and J 2 bases, leaving 11 bases between the germline ends. This CDR3 is 15 amino acids long. This CDR3 reads CASSLDGAHNTEAFF. For the CDR3, the DNA is TGTGCCAGCAGCTTAGATGGGGCCCACAACACTGAAGCTTTCTTT.

The chain is built from TRBV6-2 or TRBV6-3 and TRBJ1-6, with 7 nucleotides matching TRBD1. The CDR3 is 18 residues long. Germline V gene sequence: CDR1 MNHEY, CDR2 SVGEGT. V shed 2 bases, J shed 0 bases, and the junction held 7 bases outside the gene matches. The CDR3 DNA reads as TGTGCCAGCAGTTACAACCCGGGACAGAGCTCCTATAATTCACCCCTCCACTTT. It yields the protein CASSYNPGQSSYNSPLHF.

This clone came up once. V and J are TRBV18 and TRBJ1-3; perhaps TRBD1 as D (5 bases). Trimming pared 1 base from V and 0 bases from J, leaving 10 bases between. The CDR3 length is 16 residues. The germline CDR1 and CDR2 sequences are KGHSH and LQKENI. The CDR3 is CASSPQTGRSGNTIYF. The CDR3 DNA sequence: TGTGCCAGCTCACCACAAACAGGCCGCTCTGGAAACACCATATATTTT.

The rearrangement uses TRBV7-2 and TRBJ1-1; no definite D call. In germline, CDR1 is SGHTA, CDR2 FQGNSA. V lost 0 bases, J lost 5 bases, and 22 bases lay in between. The CDR3 has 18 residues. CDR3 sequence reads: CASSLATAWELPGTEAFF. The CDR3 DNA reads as TGTGCCAGCAGCTTAGCCACAGCATGGGAACTCCCGGGGACTGAAGCTTTCTTT.

The chain is built from TRBV11-2 and TRBJ2-3; TRBD2 agrees at 8 bases. The trim removed 6 bases at V and 2 bases at J, leaving 10 bases unmatched. Germline loops: CDR1 SGHAT, CDR2 FQNNGV. The CDR3 runs to 16 residues. CDR3 in amino acids: CASRPREGPLTDTQYF. The CDR3 DNA reads as TGTGCCAGCAGGCCTCGGGAGGGTCCCCTCACAGATACGCAGTATTTT.

The chain employs TRBV5-4 and TRBJ1-1, with a weak D call TRBD1 (6 bases). V was trimmed by 2 bases and J by 6 bases, leaving 14 bases between them. The CDR3 runs 14 residues. Germline CDR1 and CDR2: SGHNT and YYREEE (reference sequence). The CDR3 bases are TGTGCCAGCAGCTTATGGACAGTACCCTCTGAAGCTTTCTTT. Translation: CASSLWTVPSEAFF.

V usage is TRBV19 and J usage is TRBJ2-1; 8 positions agree with TRBD2. The CDR3 length is 15 residues. The V and J ends lost 6 bases and 4 bases, in that order; junction bases with no gene match: 8. Germline V gene sequence: CDR1 LNHDA, CDR2 SQIVND (reference sequence). For the CDR3, the DNA is TGTGCCAGTAGGAAGAGCGGGGGAAAATACAATGAGCAGTTCTTC. The encoded protein is CASRKSGGKYNEQFF.

The chain has TRBV11-1 and TRBJ2-5; D is possibly TRBD1 (5 bases). This CDR3 region has 15 residues. V was cut by 3 bases and J by 4 bases, with 15 bases left in between. Germline CDR1 SGHAT, CDR2 FQDESV (reference sequence). The CDR3 DNA sequence: TGTGCCAGCAGCTTTTCGAGGCAGGGCGGAGAGACCCAGTACTTC. Amino acids: CASSFSRQGGETQYF.

The rearrangement uses TRBV19 and TRBJ1-1, with D possibly being TRBD1 (5 bases). The CDR3 contains 13 residues. In germline, CDR1 is LNHDA, CDR2 SQIVND (reference sequence). V shed 6 bases and J shed 4 bases, with 12 bases lying between them. The CDR3 is CASSAGRGTEAFF. In DNA, the CDR3 is TGTGCCAGTAGCGCGGGGAGGGGCACTGAAGCTTTCTTT.

The chain carries TRBV3-1 (or the pseudogene TRBV3-2) and TRBJ2-7; D remains ambiguous. The CDR3 runs to 12 residues. Per the germline V gene, CDR1 is LGHDT and CDR2 is YNNKEL (reference sequence). V was clipped by 6 bases and J by 2 bases, with 8 bases between them. The CDR3: CASRRDTYEQYF. For the CDR3, the DNA is TGTGCCAGCAGACGCGACACCTACGAGCAGTACTTC.